This entry lists 20 T cell receptor beta chains sequenced from one sample in a study of OX40 agonist ivuxolimab in advanced cancers. Only in-frame clones appear in the TCRdb table, and some are missing; sequencing was by immunoSEQ multiplex PCR. The table lists just over 95,000 clones, roughly 90% of them singletons. The sample consisted of CD4+ or CD8+ T cells sorted from blood, taken in a trial of the OX40 agonist ivuxolimab. The receptors derive from an adult with an advanced solid tumor such as melanoma, head and neck, liver or kidney cancer.

The V call is TRBV6-6, the J call TRBJ2-7; maybe TRBD1 (6 bases). This CDR3 spans 14 amino acids. V was shortened by 11 bases and J by 5 bases, with 22 bases between the two germline ends. Per the germline V gene, CDR1 is MNHNY and CDR2 is SVGAGI (reference sequence). The CDR3 DNA reads TGTGCCTGCTCAGGAAAACAGGGTTACAACGAGCAGTACTTC. Translating gives CACSGKQGYNEQYF.

The rearrangement joins TRBV5-4 to TRBJ1-1; the match to TRBD1 covers 9 bases. Germline V gives CDR1 SGHNT, CDR2 YYREEE (reference sequence). V was clipped by 0 bases and J by 4 bases; unmatched bases: 4. The CDR3 sequence is 15 residues long. The CDR3 loop reads CASSLAATGGTEAFF. CDR3 nucleotides: TGTGCCAGCAGCTTGGCCGCGACAGGGGGCACTGAAGCTTTCTTT.

The chain combines TRBV5-4 with TRBJ2-7, with D uncertain. CDR3 length: 12 residues. Germline V gene lookup returns CDR1 SGHNT and CDR2 YYREEE (reference sequence). V was shortened by 1 base and J by 4 bases, with 6 bases between the two germline ends. CDR3 bases: TGTGCCAGCAGCTTGAACGGGTACGAGCAGTACTTC. It translates to CASSLNGYEQYF. The entire variable domain, with the rest obtained from reference TRBV5-4 and TRBJ2-7, is as follows: ETGVTQSPTHLIKTRGQQVTLRCSSQSGHNTVSWYQQALGQGPQFIFQYYREEENGRGNFPPRFSGLQFPNYSSELNVNALELDDSALYLCASSLNGYEQYFGPGTRLTVT.

J is TRBJ1-5 and V is TRBV30; D might be TRBD1 (6 bases). Germline loops: CDR1 GTSNPN, CDR2 SVGIG (reference sequence). There are 14 residues in the CDR3. Trimming removed 3 bases at V and 3 bases at J, with 12 bases between. CDR3 loop: CAWSRNRANQPQHF. CDR3 coding DNA: TGTGCCTGGAGCCGAAACAGGGCCAATCAGCCCCAGCATTTT.

This chain links TRBV28 with TRBJ2-5, with TRBD2 matching over 8 bases. Germline CDR1 is MDHEN and CDR2 is SYDVKM. CDR3 length: 12 residues. With V trimmed by 1 base and J by 10 bases, 2 bases remained unmatched. The CDR3 coding sequence is TGTGCCAGCAGTTTATTTCGGGAGGGCCAGTACTTC. Its translation: CASSLFREGQYF.

The V gene is TRBV5-1, the J gene TRBJ2-7; 10 nucleotides line up with TRBD1. V trimming: 1 base; J trimming: 2 bases; junction bases outside the gene matches: 15. This CDR3 is 19 amino acids long. CDR1 is SGHRS and CDR2 is YFSETQ in the germline V gene. CDR3 in amino acids: CASSLLDTSGTGAAYEQYF. The DNA of the CDR3 is TGCGCCAGCAGCTTGCTCGATACCTCCGGGACAGGGGCCGCCTACGAGCAGTACTTC.

This chain joins TRBV28 and TRBJ2-1, with 11 positions matching TRBD1. The CDR3 is 18 amino acids. The V segment lost 6 bases and the J segment 3 bases; nucleotides outside the gene matches: 13. Germline CDR1 MDHEN, CDR2 SYDVKM. The CDR3, as DNA: TGTGCCAGCAGCCAATCCGCCTTAGGGACAGGGGGCTACAATGAGCAGTTCTTC. It is translated as CASSQSALGTGGYNEQFF.

The chain uses TRBV29-1 and TRBJ1-2; TRBD1 matches 7 bases. The ends lost 8 bases at V and 5 bases at J; junction bases unmatched: 8. The CDR3 runs 12 residues. Germline V gene lookup returns CDR1 SQVTM and CDR2 ANQGSEA. The chain's CDR3 is CSSRTGGYGYTF. CDR3 bases: TGCAGCTCACGGACAGGAGGTTATGGCTACACCTTC.

This clone was seen only a few times. The chain has TRBV6-1 and TRBJ1-4; TRBD1 matches at 7 bases. CDR3 size: 14 residues. Germline CDR1 MNHNS, CDR2 SASEGT. With V trimmed by 5 bases and J by 3 bases, 3 bases remained unmatched. This CDR3 is CASSPGTANEKLFF. In nucleotides, the CDR3 is TGTGCCAGCAGTCCCGGGACAGCTAATGAAAAACTGTTTTTT.

The chain couples TRBV7-3 to TRBJ2-5; 10 bases are a match to TRBD1. The CDR3 consists of 15 residues. With 4 bases clipped from V and 5 bases from J, the junction kept 7 bases outside the gene matches. From germline, CDR1 is SGHTA and CDR2 FQGTGA. CDR3 sequence (DNA): TGTGCCAGCAGCTCTGACAGGGGGCGCGTGGAGACCCAGTACTTC. It encodes CASSSDRGRVETQYF.

This chain links TRBV28 with TRBJ2-7; 8 bases match TRBD2. This CDR3 has 15 residues. Losses at the gene ends were 5 bases for V and 0 bases for J; bases not matched to a gene: 6. Germline CDR1 MDHEN, CDR2 SYDVKM. In nucleotides, the CDR3 is TGTGCCAGCAGTCCCAGCGGGACTAGCTCCTACGAGCAGTACTTC. It yields the protein CASSPSGTSSYEQYF.

The J gene is TRBJ1-2, the V gene TRBV19; tentatively, D is TRBD1 (6 bases). The CDR3 has 15 residues. Germline-derived CDR1 and CDR2 are LNHDA and SQIVND (reference sequence). The germline V and J ends were trimmed by 0 bases and 5 bases, with 13 bases remaining between them. As DNA, the CDR3 is TGTGCCAGTAGTATAGAGACAGGCCTTGGGTATGGCTACACCTTC. Amino acid sequence: CASSIETGLGYGYTF.

The gene calls are TRBV7-3 and TRBJ2-1, with D uncertain. This CDR3 has 14 amino acids. The germline V and J ends were trimmed by 5 bases and 6 bases, with 14 bases remaining between them. The germline V gene encodes CDR1 SGHTA and CDR2 FQGTGA. The CDR3 reads CASSPSATTNEQFF. The CDR3 nucleotides are TGTGCCAGCAGCCCATCGGCTACAACCAATGAGCAGTTCTTC. The full variable domain, completed using reference TRBV7-3 and TRBJ2-1, is GAGVSQTPSNKVTEKGKYVELRCDPISGHTALYWYRQSLGQGPEFLIYFQGTGAADDSGLPNDRFFAVRPEGSVSTLKIQRTERGDSAVYLCASSPSATTNEQFFGPGTRLTVL.

In its sample, this clone was seen once. The gene calls are TRBV5-4 and TRBJ1-2; D may be TRBD1 (6 bases). This CDR3 has 14 residues. Between the trimmed V and J ends, which lost 2 bases and 8 bases, there was a span of 16 bases. Germline CDR1 and CDR2: SGHNT and YYREEE (reference sequence). The CDR3 is CASSFLRGAGGYTF. CDR3 bases: TGTGCCAGCAGCTTTTTACGGGGGGCGGGAGGCTACACCTTC.

V usage is TRBV10-3 and J usage is TRBJ2-3; 7 bases are shared with TRBD2. Trimming cost V 5 bases and J 1 base; bases outside gene matches: 6. Germline V CDR1 and CDR2: ENHRY, SYGVKD. CDR3 length equals 15 residues. The CDR3 sequence: CAISPGEGGTDTQYF. Here the CDR3 DNA reads TGTGCCATCAGTCCCGGGGAGGGCGGCACAGATACGCAGTATTTT.

The rearrangement uses TRBV7-9 and TRBJ1-4, with no clear D. The germline CDR1 and CDR2 sequences are SEHNR and FQNEAQ (reference sequence). The length of the CDR3 is 16 residues. V lost 5 bases to trimming and J lost 2 bases, with 15 bases between them. In DNA form, the CDR3 reads TGTGCCAGCAGCCCCCGCGTCCCTGGGACTAATGAAAAACTGTTTTTT. Translated: CASSPRVPGTNEKLFF.

The chain carries TRBV25-1 and TRBJ1-1, with 10 bases lining up with TRBD1. The CDR3 runs 14 residues. The V gene's germline CDR1 is MGHDK and CDR2 SYGVNS. Trimming took 5 bases from V and 1 from J; bases not matched to a gene: 1. CDR3 sequence (DNA): TGTGCCAGCAGTCGGGACAGGGGGAACACTGAAGCTTTCTTT. Translating gives CASSRDRGNTEAFF.

The rearrangement uses TRBV11-2 and TRBJ2-2; no definite D call. V lost 5 bases and J 5 bases, leaving 9 bases between the germline ends. This CDR3 has 13 amino acids. Germline V gives CDR1 SGHAT, CDR2 FQNNGV. CDR3 in amino acids: CASSLAQTGELFF. CDR3 DNA: TGTGCCAGCAGCCTGGCTCAGACCGGGGAGCTGTTTTTT.

The rearrangement joins TRBV5-1 to TRBJ1-5; no clear D. The germline gives CDR1 SGHRS, CDR2 YFSETQ. The V gene lost 5 bases and the J gene lost 6 bases, with 12 bases spanning the gap. The CDR3 has 13 residues. The CDR3 spells CASSQALGQPQHF. The CDR3 DNA follows: TGCGCCAGCAGTCAGGCCCTTGGTCAGCCCCAGCATTTT.

The chain recombines TRBV4-2 with TRBJ1-5; D is ambiguous. The CDR3 extends over 13 amino acids. The V gene's germline CDR1 is LGHNA and CDR2 YNFKEQ. The V and J ends lost 0 bases and 6 bases respectively, with 6 bases between them. The chain's CDR3 is CASSQDGVQPQHF. In DNA form, the CDR3 reads TGTGCCAGCAGCCAAGATGGGGTTCAGCCCCAGCATTTT.